This T cell receptor beta chain is from a study of control samples from healthy donors and cancer patients. Using immunoSEQ multiplex PCR, the repertoire was profiled, and TCRdb retains in-frame clones only, with some absent. The sample yields more than 50,000 clones, approximately 85% seen once. This clone was detected once. Trimming shortened V by 5 bases and J by 4 bases, and 17 bases separated the two germline ends. The CDR3 spans 15 residues. CDR1 is SGHTA and CDR2 is FQGNSA in the germline V gene. The clonotype was recovered from a man in his forties or fifties in good health. The sequencing sample was made of blood. The chain combines TRBV7-2 with TRBJ2-5, with D possibly matching TRBD1 (6 bases). The CDR3 protein is CASSPGIRGGETQYF. The CDR3 bases are TGTGCCAGCAGCCCCGGGATCCGAGGGGGAGAGACCCAGTACTTC.